The 4 T cell receptor beta chains below were found in one sample sequenced in a study of blood T cell repertoires in COVID-19. Profiled with immunoSEQ multiplex PCR; TCRdb holds only in-frame clones, not every one. The sample has about 83,000 clones; roughly 86% are singletons. The sample was peripheral blood. All receptors derive from a man older than 75 with active or convalescent COVID-19.

This chain uses TRBV6-5 with TRBJ1-2; perhaps TRBD1 as D (5 bases). The CDR3 covers 13 residues. The germline V gene has CDR1 MNHEY and CDR2 SVGAGI. Trimming shortened V by 6 bases and J by 4 bases, and 12 bases separated the two germline ends. CDR3 sequence reads: CASSPGYGYGYTF. The CDR3 DNA reads as TGTGCCAGCAGCCCAGGGTATGGCTATGGCTACACCTTC.

This clone was seen once. This chain uses TRBV12-3 or TRBV12-4 with TRBJ2-5; 7 bases are a match to TRBD1. The ends lost 7 bases at V and 5 bases at J; junction bases unmatched: 7. The CDR3 runs to 13 residues. CDR3 in amino acids: CASTKTGSETQYF. The CDR3 DNA is TGTGCCAGCACCAAGACAGGGTCCGAGACCCAGTACTTC.

The count of this clone is one. The rearrangement uses TRBV5-1 and TRBJ2-1; D is perhaps TRBD2 (5 bases). Trimming cost V 0 bases and J 1 base, with 11 bases left between them. Per germline, CDR1 SGHRS and CDR2 YFSETQ. The CDR3 totals 16 residues. The CDR3, as DNA: TGCGCCAGCAGCTTGGCCCGGGGAGTATCCTACAATGAGCAGTTCTTC. As protein: CASSLARGVSYNEQFF.

The chain employs TRBV5-1 and TRBJ1-5; 9 nucleotides agree with TRBD1. J lost 1 base, V lost 4 bases, and 3 bases had no gene match. This CDR3 is 15 amino acids long. Germline-derived CDR1 and CDR2 are SGHRS and YFSETQ. The CDR3 nucleotides are TGCGCCAGCAGCCCGACAGGGGGAAGCAATCAGCCCCAGCATTTT. Translation: CASSPTGGSNQPQHF.